This T cell receptor (beta chain) was obtained from a study of CD8+ T cells in alopecia areata. Overall study context: Twice daily, treated patients received 5 to 10 mg of oral tofacitinib.

As the sequencing template, cDNA was produced by extracting RNA and reverse transcribing it. Here immunoSEQ multiplex PCR was the method, and the copy in TCRdb shows in-frame clones only, minus some. The sample holds 250,000 or so clones, roughly two thirds seen once. Of note for this clone: The antigen is unknown.

Peripheral blood samples and lesional scalp punch biopsies were obtained from alopecia areata patients. CD4+ and CD8+ T cells were sorted from PBMCs. Overall study results and limits: Sequences from scalp samples also cover resident alphabeta T cells of normal skin.

There are 15 residues in the CDR3. Germline V gives CDR1 MGHDK, CDR2 SYGVNS. V was shortened by 6 bases and J by 7 bases, with 16 bases between the two germline ends. The chain uses TRBV25-1 and TRBJ1-6; no firm D call. Specimen: CD4+ T cells sorted from blood, collected at week 0. The receptor was isolated from a human donor with alopecia areata. In nucleotides, the CDR3 is TGTGCCAGCAGGGCGGACCCGGGCCCAAATTCACCCCTCCACTTT. This encodes CASRADPGPNSPLHF.